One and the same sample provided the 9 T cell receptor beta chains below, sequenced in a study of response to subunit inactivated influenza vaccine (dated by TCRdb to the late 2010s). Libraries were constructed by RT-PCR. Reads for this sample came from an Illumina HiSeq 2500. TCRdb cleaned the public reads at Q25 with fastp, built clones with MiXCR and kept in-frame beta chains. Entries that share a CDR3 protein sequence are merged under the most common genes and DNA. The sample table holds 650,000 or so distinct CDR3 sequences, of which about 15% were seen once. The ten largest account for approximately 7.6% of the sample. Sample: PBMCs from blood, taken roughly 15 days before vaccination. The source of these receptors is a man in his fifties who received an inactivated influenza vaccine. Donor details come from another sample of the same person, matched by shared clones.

The CDR3 sequence: CSARSPRGGLIYNEQFF. The DNA for the CDR3 is TGCAGTGCTAGGTCCCCTCGGGGGGGCCTCATTTACAATGAGCAGTTCTTC. This chain joins TRBV20-1 and TRBJ2-1, with 8 positions matching TRBD2. Per the germline V gene, CDR1 is DFQATT and CDR2 is SNEGSKA (reference sequence). This CDR3 has 17 amino acids. J gave up 4 bases and V 3 bases, and 14 bases lay outside the gene matches.

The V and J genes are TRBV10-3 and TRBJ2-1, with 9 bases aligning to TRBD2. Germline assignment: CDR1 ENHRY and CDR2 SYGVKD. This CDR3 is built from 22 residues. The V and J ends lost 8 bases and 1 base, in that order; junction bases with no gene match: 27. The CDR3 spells CAIEVGGTKPSGTRSSYNEQFF. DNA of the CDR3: TGTGCCATCGAGGTAGGCGGGACAAAACCTAGCGGGACCCGCTCTTCCTACAATGAGCAGTTCTTC.

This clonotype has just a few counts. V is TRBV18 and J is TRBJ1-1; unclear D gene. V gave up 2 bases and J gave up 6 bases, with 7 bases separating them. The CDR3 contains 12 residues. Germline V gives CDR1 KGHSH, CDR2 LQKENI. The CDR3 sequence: CASSPTESEAFF. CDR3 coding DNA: TGTGCCAGCTCACCAACAGAGTCTGAAGCTTTCTTT.

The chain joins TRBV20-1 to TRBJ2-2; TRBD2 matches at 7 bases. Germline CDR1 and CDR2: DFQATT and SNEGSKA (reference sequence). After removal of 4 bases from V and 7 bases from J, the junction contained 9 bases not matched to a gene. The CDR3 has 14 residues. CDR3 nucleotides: TGCAGTGCTATAGGACTACGCGGGGGCGGGGAGCTGTTTTTT. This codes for CSAIGLRGGGELFF.

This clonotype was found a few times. CDR3 nucleotide sequence: TGCGCCAGCAGCCGGGGGGCGGGAGCGGCCTACGAGCAGTACTTC. Protein sequence: CASSRGAGAAYEQYF. This rearrangement joins TRBV5-1 to TRBJ2-7, with a possible D match to TRBD2 (7 bases). Germline assignment: CDR1 SGHRS and CDR2 YFSETQ. This CDR3 is 15 amino acids long. Trimming took 4 bases from V and 2 from J, leaving 16 bases between them.

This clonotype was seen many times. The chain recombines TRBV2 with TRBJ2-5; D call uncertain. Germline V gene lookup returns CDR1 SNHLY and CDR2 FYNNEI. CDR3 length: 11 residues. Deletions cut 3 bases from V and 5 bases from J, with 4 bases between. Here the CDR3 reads CASSEEETQYF. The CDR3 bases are TGTGCCAGCAGTGAGGAGGAGACCCAGTACTTC.

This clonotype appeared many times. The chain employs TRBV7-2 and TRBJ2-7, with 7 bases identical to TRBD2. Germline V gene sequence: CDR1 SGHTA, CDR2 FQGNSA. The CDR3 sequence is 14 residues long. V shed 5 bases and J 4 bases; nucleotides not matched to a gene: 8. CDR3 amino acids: CASSPGGRLYEQYF. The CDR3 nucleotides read TGTGCCAGCAGCCCCGGGGGGAGGCTTTACGAGCAGTACTTC.

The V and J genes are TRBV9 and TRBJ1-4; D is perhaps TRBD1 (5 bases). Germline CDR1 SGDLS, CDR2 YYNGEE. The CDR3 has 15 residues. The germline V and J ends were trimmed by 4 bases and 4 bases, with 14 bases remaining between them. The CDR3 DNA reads TGTGCCAGCAGCTCATGGGGGGGTGGTAATGAAAAACTGTTTTTT. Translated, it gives CASSSWGGGNEKLFF.

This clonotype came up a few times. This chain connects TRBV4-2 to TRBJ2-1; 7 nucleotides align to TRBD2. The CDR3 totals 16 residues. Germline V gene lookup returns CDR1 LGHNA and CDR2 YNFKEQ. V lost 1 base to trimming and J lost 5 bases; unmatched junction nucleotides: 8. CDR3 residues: CASSQVLGGGNNEQFF. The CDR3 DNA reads TGTGCCAGCAGCCAAGTATTGGGCGGGGGAAACAATGAGCAGTTCTTC.